The 8 T cell receptor beta chains reported below all come from one sample, sequenced in a study of identical twins. TCRdb re-called the 5' RACE reads through MiXCR, storing one row per CDR3 protein. The sample lists some 690,000 distinct CDR3 sequences; 20% to 25% were seen once. These data are also associated with another study on T cells expressing NK-cell markers.

The sequencing sample was made of PBMCs. These receptors were obtained from a woman aged 18 to 35 in good health.

This clonotype was seen a handful of times. CDR3 DNA: TGCGCCAGCAGCTTGGGCGTGGGGCAGCGCCTATACGAGCAGTACTTC. It is translated as CASSLGVGQRLYEQYF. The chain has TRBV5-1 and TRBJ2-7; perhaps TRBD1 as D (5 bases). Trimming pared 0 bases from V and 4 bases from J, leaving 17 bases between. The V gene's germline CDR1 is SGHRS and CDR2 YFSETQ. This CDR3 comprises 16 residues.

The J gene is TRBJ1-1, the V gene TRBV3-1; D unresolved. V was trimmed by 1 base and J by 1 base, leaving 13 bases between them. This CDR3 has 16 amino acids. CDR1 and CDR2 from the germline V gene are LGHDT and YNNKEL (reference sequence). CDR3 residues: CASSQAHPRGNTEAFF. CDR3 bases: TGTGCCAGCAGCCAAGCCCATCCCCGGGGGAACACTGAAGCTTTCTTT.

In its sample, this clonotype was seen a few times. This chain joins TRBV9 and TRBJ2-3; TRBD2 matches 11 bases. The CDR3 consists of 17 residues. With 2 bases clipped from V and 4 bases from J, the junction kept 9 bases outside the gene matches. CDR1 and CDR2 from the germline V gene are SGDLS and YYNGEE. Here the CDR3 DNA reads TGTGCCAGCAGCGTGGGGCCGGGACTAGCGGACTCAGATACGCAGTATTTT. Translating it yields CASSVGPGLADSDTQYF. The full variable domain, completed using reference TRBV9 and TRBJ2-3, is DSGVTQTPKHLITATGQRVTLRCSPRSGDLSVYWYQQSLDQGLQFLIQYYNGEERAKGNILERFSAQQFPDLHSELNLSSLELGDSALYFCASSVGPGLADSDTQYFGPGTRLTVL.

A few counts support this clonotype. The chain is built from TRBV20-1 and TRBJ2-5, with a weak D call TRBD2 (5 bases). The ends were cut back, 6 bases at V and 2 bases at J, with 10 bases in the middle. The CDR3 is 12 residues long. Looked up from germline, CDR1 is DFQATT and CDR2 is SNEGSKA (reference sequence). Here the CDR3 DNA reads TGCAGTGCCACAGCGGATCAAGAGACCCAGTACTTC. Residues: CSATADQETQYF.

This clonotype was detected a few times. The genes are TRBV12-3 or TRBV12-4 and TRBJ2-1; 7 nucleotides align to TRBD1. Trimming removed 8 bases from V and 8 bases from J; junction bases left unmatched: 9. The CDR3 length is 13 residues. In nucleotides, the CDR3 is TGTGCCAGCGGGACAGCCCAGAGGGATGAGCAGTTCTTC. Its protein product is CASGTAQRDEQFF.

This clonotype was counted ten times or more. This chain uses TRBV7-2 with TRBJ2-3; tentative D call: TRBD2 (6 bases). V lost 2 bases and J 2 bases, leaving 17 bases between the germline ends. CDR3 length: 17 residues. The germline V gene has CDR1 SGHTA and CDR2 FQGNSA. The CDR3 DNA sequence: TGTGCCAGCAGCTTAACGTCCAGCGGGCCCCCCACAGATACGCAGTATTTT. Translating gives CASSLTSSGPPTDTQYF.

This clonotype was counted between two and nine times. This chain links TRBV10-3 with TRBJ2-5; TRBD1 agrees at 9 bases. V trimming: 3 bases; J trimming: 4 bases; junction bases outside the gene matches: 6. CDR1 is ENHRY and CDR2 is SYGVKD in the germline V gene. The CDR3 totals 15 residues. DNA for the CDR3: TGTGCCATCAGTGAAGGGACAGGGATTTCAGAGACCCAGTACTTC. Translating gives CAISEGTGISETQYF.

V is TRBV6-1 and J is TRBJ2-1; 13 nucleotides align to TRBD2. The V gene end was trimmed by 7 bases and the J gene end by 7 bases; junction bases not matched to a gene: 4. CDR3 size: 14 residues. Germline loops: CDR1 MNHNS, CDR2 SASEGT. The CDR3 DNA sequence: TGTGCCAGCATAGGACTAGCGGGGGCAAATGAGCAGTTCTTC. As protein: CASIGLAGANEQFF.